The 24 T cell receptor beta chains below all came from one sample that was sequenced in a study of CD8 T cells in Susac syndrome. The RNA, about 0.45 to 1 ug, was put through reverse transcription using random hexamers. TCRdb reprocessed the immunoSEQ multiplex PCR reads with MiXCR, giving one entry per CDR3 protein. The sample has 330,000 or so distinct CDR3 sequences, around nine tenths seen once. Input material: CD8+ T cells from PBMCs. Every receptor here comes from a human donor with multiple sclerosis.

This chain connects TRBV13 to TRBJ2-5; 11 bases are shared with TRBD1. The germline gives CDR1 PRHDT, CDR2 FYEKMQ (reference sequence). This CDR3 has 15 amino acids. The V gene end was trimmed by 5 bases and the J gene end by 4 bases; junction bases not matched to a gene: 6. The CDR3 DNA sequence: TGTGCCAGCAGCCGGACAGGGGGCGTATCAGAGACCCAGTACTTC. It is translated as CASSRTGGVSETQYF.

The chain links TRBV9 to TRBJ2-7; D may be TRBD2 (6 bases). Germline V gives CDR1 SGDLS, CDR2 YYNGEE. The CDR3 has 17 residues. Trimming removed 4 bases from V and 4 bases from J, with 24 bases in between. CDR3 sequence (DNA): TGTGCCAGCAGCCCAGGGATTCGGAGCCGGGAGTGGTACGAGCAGTACTTC. Translated, it gives CASSPGIRSREWYEQYF.

This chain connects TRBV28 to TRBJ2-3, with TRBD2 matching over 14 bases. V dropped 7 bases and J dropped 14; count of bases not matched to a gene: 14. There are 15 residues in the CDR3. Germline V lookup: CDR1 MDHEN, CDR2 SYDVKM. CDR3 coding DNA: TGTGCCAGCACACGAGGGACTAGCGGGAGCTGGTCCCCGTATTTT. This codes for CASTRGTSGSWSPYF.

The V and J genes are TRBV6-5 and TRBJ2-7, with D perhaps TRBD1 or TRBD2 (6 bases each). CDR1 and CDR2 (germline): MNHEY, SVGAGI. Trimming stripped 2 bases from V and 4 bases from J, with 9 bases between. The CDR3 consists of 13 residues. The DNA of the CDR3 is TGTGCCAGCAGTTACAGGGGGGTGTACGAGCAGTACTTC. The encoded protein is CASSYRGVYEQYF.

The rearrangement links TRBV20-1 to TRBJ2-7; unclear D gene. From germline, CDR1 is DFQATT and CDR2 SNEGSKA (reference sequence). V was pared by 5 bases and J by 3 bases, with 14 bases between. The length of the CDR3 is 13 residues. CDR3 protein: CSALKTASYEQYF. The CDR3 nucleotides read TGCAGTGCTCTCAAGACGGCAAGCTACGAGCAGTACTTC.

This sequence joins TRBV11-2 and TRBJ2-7; D ambiguous. Germline V gives CDR1 SGHAT, CDR2 FQNNGV. The length of the CDR3 is 16 residues. Trimming took 5 bases from V and 3 from J, leaving 20 bases between them. The CDR3 sequence is CASSQTRSRPHYEQYF. The CDR3, as DNA: TGTGCCAGCAGCCAGACCAGGTCCCGGCCCCACTACGAGCAGTACTTC.

CDR3 residues: CSALDPLRDARGVAGGPEETQYF. The DNA of the CDR3 is TGCAGTGCTCTTGATCCCCTCCGGGACGCCCGGGGGGTAGCGGGAGGGCCGGAAGAGACCCAGTACTTC. V is TRBV20-1 and J is TRBJ2-5; TRBD2 matches at 11 bases. The CDR3 runs to 23 residues. CDR1 and CDR2 (germline): DFQATT, SNEGSKA (reference sequence). The V and J ends lost 5 bases and 3 bases, in that order; junction bases with no gene match: 32.

The chain couples TRBV5-1 to TRBJ1-1, with 8 positions matching TRBD1. This CDR3 is built from 17 residues. Germline assignment: CDR1 SGHRS and CDR2 YFSETQ. Germline trimming cut 0 bases from V and 0 bases from J; bases unmatched to any gene: 7. The CDR3: CASSLDGTGVMNTEAFF. For the CDR3, the DNA is TGCGCCAGCAGCTTGGATGGGACAGGAGTCATGAACACTGAAGCTTTCTTT.

V and J are TRBV27 and TRBJ2-3; 8 nucleotides agree with TRBD1. The CDR3 length is 14 residues. V shed 8 bases and J 3 bases; nucleotides not matched to a gene: 7. Per the germline V gene, CDR1 is MNHEY and CDR2 is SMNVEV (reference sequence). Here the CDR3 DNA reads TGTGCCAGCCGCTGGACAGGGAGGACAGATACGCAGTATTTT. Translated, it gives CASRWTGRTDTQYF.

The chain employs TRBV6-6 and TRBJ1-2; possible D gene TRBD1, 5 bases. The germline gives CDR1 MNHNY, CDR2 SVGAGI (reference sequence). V lost 0 bases to trimming and J lost 8 bases, with 16 bases between them. The CDR3 contains 15 residues. The CDR3 protein is CASSYSGEGPVGYTF. The DNA of the CDR3 is TGTGCCAGCAGTTACTCGGGGGAGGGACCGGTAGGCTACACCTTC.

The chain joins TRBV30 to TRBJ2-5; 11 bases fit TRBD1. V gave up 0 bases and J gave up 2 bases; unmatched junction bases: 5. The V gene's germline CDR1 is GTSNPN and CDR2 SVGIG (reference sequence). This CDR3 region has 16 residues. CDR3 nucleotides: TGTGCCTGGAGTGTGGGGACAGGGGGTTTACAAGAGACCCAGTACTTC. Protein: CAWSVGTGGLQETQYF.

The V and J genes are TRBV9 and TRBJ2-7, with TRBD1 as a possible D gene (5 bases). The V end was cut by 4 bases, the J end by 4 bases, with 12 bases between. This CDR3 is built from 13 residues. Germline loops: CDR1 SGDLS, CDR2 YYNGEE. The CDR3 sequence: CASSRGPPYEQYF. CDR3 sequence (DNA): TGTGCCAGCAGCAGGGGTCCCCCTTACGAGCAGTACTTC.

The V call is TRBV7-6, the J call TRBJ2-3, with TRBD2 matching over 8 bases. Germline V gene lookup returns CDR1 SGHVS and CDR2 FNYEAQ. This CDR3 is built from 17 residues. V dropped 5 bases and J dropped 3; count of bases not matched to a gene: 13. The CDR3 region is CASSESGGLGATDTQYF. In nucleotides, the CDR3 is TGTGCCAGCAGCGAAAGCGGGGGCCTTGGGGCGACAGATACGCAGTATTTT.

This chain links TRBV7-3 with TRBJ2-5; 8 positions match TRBD1. CDR1 and CDR2 from the germline V gene are SGHTA and FQGTGA. The V segment lost 5 bases and the J segment 6 bases; nucleotides outside the gene matches: 11. The length of the CDR3 is 15 residues. The CDR3: CASSPSAGGAQTQYF. CDR3 coding DNA: TGTGCCAGCAGCCCCTCGGCAGGGGGCGCTCAGACCCAGTACTTC.

The V call is TRBV27, the J call TRBJ2-7; a weak D match, TRBD1 (6 bases). From germline, CDR1 is MNHEY and CDR2 SMNVEV (reference sequence). V lost 5 bases, J lost 5 bases, and 13 bases lay in between. This CDR3 is 13 amino acids long. The CDR3 region is CASSVQGLNEQYF. CDR3 in DNA: TGTGCCAGCAGTGTCCAGGGGCTGAACGAGCAGTACTTC.

V usage is TRBV30 and J usage is TRBJ1-3; D not resolved. Germline V CDR1 and CDR2: GTSNPN, SVGIG (reference sequence). The CDR3 sequence is 14 residues long. Trimming cost V 8 bases and J 1 base, with 15 bases left between them. The chain's CDR3 is CALDPRASGNTIYF. CDR3 nucleotides: TGTGCCCTGGACCCACGGGCATCTGGAAACACCATATATTTT.

The J gene is TRBJ2-3, the V gene TRBV28; possibly TRBD1 for D (5 bases). Between the trimmed V and J ends, which lost 3 bases and 3 bases, there was a span of 13 bases. The CDR3 covers 15 residues. In germline, CDR1 is MDHEN, CDR2 SYDVKM. The CDR3 region has the DNA TGTGCCAGCAGTTTTAGCCAGGGTCATACAGATACGCAGTATTTT. Amino acid sequence: CASSFSQGHTDTQYF.

In nucleotides, the CDR3 is TGCGCCAGCAGCCAACCCGGAGACAGGTTACGGTTCTTC. It specifies CASSQPGDRLRFF. The V call is TRBV4-1, the J call TRBJ2-1; perhaps TRBD1 as D (6 bases). Germline CDR1 and CDR2: MGHRA and YSYEKL. Trimming left V 2 bases short and J 15 bases short, with 17 bases between. This CDR3 comprises 13 residues.

The V call is TRBV20-1, the J call TRBJ2-7; tentatively, D is TRBD2 (6 bases). The ends were cut back, 2 bases at V and 7 bases at J, with 27 bases in the middle. CDR3 length: 17 residues. The V gene's germline CDR1 is DFQATT and CDR2 SNEGSKA (reference sequence). The CDR3 bases are TGCAGTGCTAGACTAGGGGTCAGGGACTTCCCATCATCTGAGCAGTACTTC. Translated, it gives CSARLGVRDFPSSEQYF.

The sample holds one count of this clonotype. The V call is TRBV29-1, the J call TRBJ2-4, with no clear D. This CDR3 comprises 11 residues. In germline, CDR1 is SQVTM, CDR2 ANQGSEA. Trimming took off 7 bases at V and 1 base at J, with 5 bases between the two ends. In DNA form, the CDR3 reads TGCAGCGGCCTGGCCAAAAACATTCAGTACTTC. Protein: CSGLAKNIQYF.

This clonotype appeared once. The chain employs TRBV28 and TRBJ2-1; TRBD1 or TRBD2 may be the D gene (5 bases each). Germline V lookup: CDR1 MDHEN, CDR2 SYDVKM. CDR3 length: 15 amino acids. Trimming took off 2 bases at V and 5 bases at J, with 13 bases between the two ends. The CDR3, as DNA: TGTGCCAGCAGTTTACCCCTGAGAGGGGACAATGAGCAGTTCTTC. Protein product: CASSLPLRGDNEQFF.

This chain joins TRBV6-6 and TRBJ1-6, with D perhaps matching TRBD1 (6 bases). V was shortened by 0 bases and J by 4 bases, with 7 bases between the two germline ends. From germline, CDR1 is MNHNY and CDR2 SVGAGI (reference sequence). The CDR3 contains 15 residues. CDR3 in amino acids: CASSYSGQYNSPLHF. For the CDR3, the DNA is TGTGCCAGCAGTTACTCTGGACAGTATAATTCACCCCTCCACTTT.

The chain recombines TRBV29-1 with TRBJ2-7, with TRBD1 matching over 9 bases. CDR1 and CDR2 (germline): SQVTM, ANQGSEA. J gave up 3 bases and V 4 bases, and 4 bases lay outside the gene matches. There are 13 residues in the CDR3. The CDR3 spells CSVGRGQGYEQYF. The CDR3 bases are TGCAGCGTTGGAAGGGGACAGGGCTACGAGCAGTACTTC.

This clonotype was detected once. This chain links TRBV5-6 with TRBJ1-2; 7 nucleotides match TRBD1. J was trimmed by 8 bases and V by 7 bases; bases with no gene match: 11. Germline V gene sequence: CDR1 SGHDT, CDR2 YYEEEE. This CDR3 is built from 13 residues. As DNA, the CDR3 is TGTGCCAGCGCCGTAGACAGGGAGGAGGGCTACACCTTC. The encoded protein is CASAVDREEGYTF.